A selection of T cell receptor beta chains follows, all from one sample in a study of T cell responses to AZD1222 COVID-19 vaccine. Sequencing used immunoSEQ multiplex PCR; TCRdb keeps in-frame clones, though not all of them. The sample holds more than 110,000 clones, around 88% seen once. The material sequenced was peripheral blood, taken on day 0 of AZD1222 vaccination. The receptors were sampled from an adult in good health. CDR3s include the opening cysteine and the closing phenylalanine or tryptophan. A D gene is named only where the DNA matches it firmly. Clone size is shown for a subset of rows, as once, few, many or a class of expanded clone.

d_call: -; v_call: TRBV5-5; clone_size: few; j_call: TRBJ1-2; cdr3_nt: TGTGCCAGCAGCTCTTCTTGGGCCCGAAGCGACTATGGCTACACCTTC; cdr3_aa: CASSSSWARSDYGYTF
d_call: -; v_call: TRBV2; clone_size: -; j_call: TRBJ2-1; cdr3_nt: TGTGCCAGCAGCTCTCTGGGGAAAGACAATGAGCAGTTCTTC; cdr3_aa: CASSSLGKDNEQFF
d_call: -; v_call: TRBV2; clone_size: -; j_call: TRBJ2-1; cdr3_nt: TGTGCCAGCAGTGAGGGGGGACATCGCCGGGAAAATGAGCAGTTCTTC; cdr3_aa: CASSEGGHRRENEQFF
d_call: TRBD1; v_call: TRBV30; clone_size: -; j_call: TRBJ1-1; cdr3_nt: TGTGCCTGGAGTATCACAGGGGGCAGGATGGGCACTGAAGCTTTCTTT; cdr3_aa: CAWSITGGRMGTEAFF
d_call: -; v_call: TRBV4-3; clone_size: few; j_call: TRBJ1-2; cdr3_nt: TGCGCCAGCAGCCAAGATCGACTGACGAACTATGGCTACACCTTC; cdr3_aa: CASSQDRLTNYGYTF
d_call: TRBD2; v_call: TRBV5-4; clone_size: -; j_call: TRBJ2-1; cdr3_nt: TGTGCCAGCAGCTTGTATGGGGGGGACTACAATGAGCAGTTCTTC; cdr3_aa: CASSLYGGDYNEQFF
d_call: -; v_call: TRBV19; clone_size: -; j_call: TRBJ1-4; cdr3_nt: TGTGCCAGTAGTATGAGATCCGAGGGAAGGAATGAAAAACTGTTTTTT; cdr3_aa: CASSMRSEGRNEKLFF
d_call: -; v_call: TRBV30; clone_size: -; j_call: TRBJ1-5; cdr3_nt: TGTGCCTGGAGTGTCTCACTAAGCAATCAGCCCCAGCATTTT; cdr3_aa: CAWSVSLSNQPQHF
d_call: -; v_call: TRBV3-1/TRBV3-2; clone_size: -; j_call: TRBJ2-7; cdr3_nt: TGTGCCAGCAGCCAAGCAAGCGCGAAGGTGGGGGGCAGGCCCTCCTACGAGCAGTACTTC; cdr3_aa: CASSQASAKVGGRPSYEQYF
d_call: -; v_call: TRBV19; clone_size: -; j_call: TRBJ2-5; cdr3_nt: TGTGCCAGTAGTAACCGGGACTCCCAAGAGACCCAGTACTTC; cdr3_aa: CASSNRDSQETQYF
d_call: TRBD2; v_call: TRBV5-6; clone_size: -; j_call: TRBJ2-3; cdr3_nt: TGTGCCAGCAGCTTGGAGCGGGGGGGAGCAGATACGCAGTATTTT; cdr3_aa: CASSLERGGADTQYF
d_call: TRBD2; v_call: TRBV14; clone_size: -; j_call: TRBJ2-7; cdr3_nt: TGTGCCAGCAGCGGCGGGGAGGCTAGCGGGAGCTCCTACGAGCAGTACTTC; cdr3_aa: CASSGGEASGSSYEQYF
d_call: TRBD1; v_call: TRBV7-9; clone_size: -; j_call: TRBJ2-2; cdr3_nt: TGTGCCAGCAGCTTAGTCCCCGGGACAGACAACTCGAACACCGGGGAGCTGTTTTTT; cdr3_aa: CASSLVPGTDNSNTGELFF
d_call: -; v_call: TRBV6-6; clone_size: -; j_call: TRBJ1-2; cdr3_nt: TGTGCCAGCAGGGGGGAAGCTAACTATGGCTACACCTTC; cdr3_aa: CASRGEANYGYTF
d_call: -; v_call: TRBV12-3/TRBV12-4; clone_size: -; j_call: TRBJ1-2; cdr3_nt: TGTGCCAGCACCGGAGGGAGGTCCGGTGGCTACACCTTC; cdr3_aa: CASTGGRSGGYTF
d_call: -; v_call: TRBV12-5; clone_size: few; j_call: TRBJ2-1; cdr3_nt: TGTGCTAGTGGTTTGGGGGGGAGTGTAAAGAATGAGCAGTTCTTC; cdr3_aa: CASGLGGSVKNEQFF
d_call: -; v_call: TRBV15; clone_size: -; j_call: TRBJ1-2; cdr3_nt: TGTGCCACCAGCAGAGGGCAGTATGATGGCTACACCTTC; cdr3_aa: CATSRGQYDGYTF
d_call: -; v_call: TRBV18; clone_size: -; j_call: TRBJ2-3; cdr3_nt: TGTGCCAGCTCACCAGGACAGCCAGATACGCAGTATTTT; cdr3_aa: CASSPGQPDTQYF
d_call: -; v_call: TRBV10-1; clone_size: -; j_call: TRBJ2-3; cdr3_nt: TGCGCCAGCTCCAGGCGGTCTGGGGTAGATACGCAGTATTTT; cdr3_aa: CASSRRSGVDTQYF
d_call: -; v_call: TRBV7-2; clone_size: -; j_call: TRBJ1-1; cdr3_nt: TGTGCCAGCCAGACAGGCAGGGGGAACACTGAAGCTTTCTTT; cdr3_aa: CASQTGRGNTEAFF
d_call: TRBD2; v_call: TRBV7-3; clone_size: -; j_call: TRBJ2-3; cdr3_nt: TGTGCCAGCAGCCAACTAGCGGGGAGCACAGATACGCAGTATTTT; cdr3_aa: CASSQLAGSTDTQYF
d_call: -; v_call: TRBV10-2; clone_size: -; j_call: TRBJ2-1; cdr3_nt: TGCGCCAGCAGGGGCAGCTCCTACAATGAGCAGTTCTTC; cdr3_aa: CASRGSSYNEQFF
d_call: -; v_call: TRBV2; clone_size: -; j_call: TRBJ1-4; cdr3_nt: TGTGCCAGTCTGTTGGGGGCGCTTAATGAAAAACTGTTTTTT; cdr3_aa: CASLLGALNEKLFF
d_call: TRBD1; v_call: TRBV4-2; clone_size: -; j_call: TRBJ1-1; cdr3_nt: TGTGCCAGCAGCCAAGATGTAGCACAGGGGGACCTTAACACTGAAGCTTTCTTT; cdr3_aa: CASSQDVAQGDLNTEAFF
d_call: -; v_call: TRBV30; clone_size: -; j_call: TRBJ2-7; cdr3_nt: TGTGCCTGGAGTGCCTCCTACGAGCAGTACTTC; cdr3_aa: CAWSASYEQYF
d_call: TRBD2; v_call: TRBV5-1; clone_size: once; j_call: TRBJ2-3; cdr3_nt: TGCGCCAGCAGCGGACTAGCACCCCCCACAGATACGCAGTATTTT; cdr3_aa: CASSGLAPPTDTQYF
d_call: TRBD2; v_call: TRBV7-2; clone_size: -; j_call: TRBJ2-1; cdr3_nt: TGTGCCAGCAGCTTAGCGCCAGCGGGAGGGTACAATGAGCAGTTCTTC; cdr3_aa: CASSLAPAGGYNEQFF
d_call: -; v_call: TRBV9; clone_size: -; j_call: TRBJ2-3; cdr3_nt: TGTGCCAGCAGCACAACAGGTGGTATTTCCACAGATACGCAGTATTTT; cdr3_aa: CASSTTGGISTDTQYF
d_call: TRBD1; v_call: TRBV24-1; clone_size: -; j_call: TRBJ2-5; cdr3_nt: TGTGCCACCAGTGATTTGGGACAGGGGAAAGAGACCCAGTACTTC; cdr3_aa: CATSDLGQGKETQYF
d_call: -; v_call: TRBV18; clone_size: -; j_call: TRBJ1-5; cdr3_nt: TGTGCCAGCACAACCCGACAGGAGGGTCAGCCCCAGCATTTT; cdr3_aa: CASTTRQEGQPQHF
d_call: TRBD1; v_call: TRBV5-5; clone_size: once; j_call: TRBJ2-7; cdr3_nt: TGTGCCAGCAGCGTATGGACAGGGGGCACCTACGAGCAGTACTTC; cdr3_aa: CASSVWTGGTYEQYF
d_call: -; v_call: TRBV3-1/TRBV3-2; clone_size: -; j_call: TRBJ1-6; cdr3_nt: TGTGCCAGCAGCCAGAGAACGTCTTCACCCCTCCACTTT; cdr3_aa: CASSQRTSSPLHF
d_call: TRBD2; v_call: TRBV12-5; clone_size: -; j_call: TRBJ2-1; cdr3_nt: TGTGCTAGTGGTTTGGGGACGGGGGTAGCGGGAGTGGGCCACAATGAGCAGTTCTTC; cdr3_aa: CASGLGTGVAGVGHNEQFF
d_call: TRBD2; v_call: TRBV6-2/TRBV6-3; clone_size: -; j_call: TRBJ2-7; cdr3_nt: TGTGCCAGCAGTTACCCTAGCGGGATCTACGAGCAGTACTTC; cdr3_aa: CASSYPSGIYEQYF
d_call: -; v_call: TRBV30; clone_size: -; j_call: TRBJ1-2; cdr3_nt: TGTGCCTGGAGTAAAGATGCGGCAGGGGTTGCGGGCTACACCTTC; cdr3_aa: CAWSKDAAGVAGYTF
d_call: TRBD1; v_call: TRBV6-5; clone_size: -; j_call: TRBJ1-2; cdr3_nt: TGTGCCAGCAGTTATCACGACAGGGAACCCTATGGCTACACCTTC; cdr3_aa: CASSYHDREPYGYTF
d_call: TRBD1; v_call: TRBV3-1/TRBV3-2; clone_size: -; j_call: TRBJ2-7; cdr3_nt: TGTGCCAGCAGCGACAGGGTCTACGAGCAGTACTTC; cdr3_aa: CASSDRVYEQYF
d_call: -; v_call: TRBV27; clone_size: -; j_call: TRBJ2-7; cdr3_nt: TGTGCCAGCAGTACCGCCGACCTTCCCGAGCAGTACTTC; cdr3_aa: CASSTADLPEQYF
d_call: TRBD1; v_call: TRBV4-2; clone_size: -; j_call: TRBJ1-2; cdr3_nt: TGTGCCAGCAGCCAAGATCCCTATGGACAGGGGATTTGGTATGGCTACACCTTC; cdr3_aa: CASSQDPYGQGIWYGYTF
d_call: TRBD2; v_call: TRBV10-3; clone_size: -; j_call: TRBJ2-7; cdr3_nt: TGTGCCATCAGTGAGGACCGGACTAGTCGGTACGAGCAGTACTTC; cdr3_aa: CAISEDRTSRYEQYF
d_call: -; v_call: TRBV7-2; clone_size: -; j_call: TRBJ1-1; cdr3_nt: TGTGCCAGCAGCCACAACACTGAAGCTTTCTTT; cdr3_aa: CASSHNTEAFF
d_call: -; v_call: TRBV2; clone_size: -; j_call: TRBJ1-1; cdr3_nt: TGTGCCAGCAATGCCTTTAGTCTTTTTAGGAAGGTGAACACTGAAGCTTTCTTT; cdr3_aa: CASNAFSLFRKVNTEAFF
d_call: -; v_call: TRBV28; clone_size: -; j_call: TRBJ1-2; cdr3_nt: TGTGCCAGCAGTATTAACTATGGCTACACCTTC; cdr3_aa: CASSINYGYTF
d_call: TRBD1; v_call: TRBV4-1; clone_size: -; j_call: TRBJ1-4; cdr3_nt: TGCGCCAGCAGCAAAACCCCGGGACAGAATTCTGATCGGCTGTTTTTT; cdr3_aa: CASSKTPGQNSDRLFF
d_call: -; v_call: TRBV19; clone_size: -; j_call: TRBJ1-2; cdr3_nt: TGTGCCAGTGGGGGCCCCCACACCTTC; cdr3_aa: CASGGPHTF
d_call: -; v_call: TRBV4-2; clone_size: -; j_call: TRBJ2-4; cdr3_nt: TGTGCCAGCAGCCACGGGACTGCGGGAAACATTCAGTACTTC; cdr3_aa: CASSHGTAGNIQYF
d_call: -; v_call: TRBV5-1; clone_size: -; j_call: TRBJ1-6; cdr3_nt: TGCGCCAGCAGCTCGGGGCAGGGAGATAATTCACCCCTCCACTTT; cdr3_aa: CASSSGQGDNSPLHF
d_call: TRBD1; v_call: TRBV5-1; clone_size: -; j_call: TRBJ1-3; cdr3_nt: TGCGCCAGCAGCTTGGGGGACAGCTCTGGAAACACCATATATTTT; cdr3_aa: CASSLGDSSGNTIYF
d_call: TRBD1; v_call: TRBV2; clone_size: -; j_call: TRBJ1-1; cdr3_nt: TGTGCCACTAACGGGGGACAGGGGAACACTGAAGCTTTCTTT; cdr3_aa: CATNGGQGNTEAFF
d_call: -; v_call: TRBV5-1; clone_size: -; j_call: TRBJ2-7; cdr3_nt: TGCGCCAGCAGCTTGGACAGGGAATACGAGCAGTACTTC; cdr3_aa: CASSLDREYEQYF
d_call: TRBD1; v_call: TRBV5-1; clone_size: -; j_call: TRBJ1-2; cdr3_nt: TGCGCCAGCAGCTCCCCTGCGAGGGGGACAGGTGGCTACACCTTC; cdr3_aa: CASSSPARGTGGYTF
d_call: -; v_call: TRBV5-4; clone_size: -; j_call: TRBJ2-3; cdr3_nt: TGTGCCAGCAGCTTCGATCGGGACAGCACAGATACGCAGTATTTT; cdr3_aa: CASSFDRDSTDTQYF
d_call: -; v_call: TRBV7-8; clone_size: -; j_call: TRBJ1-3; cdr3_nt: TGTGCCAGCAGCTCACGTATGGTCTCTGGAAACACCATATATTTT; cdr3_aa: CASSSRMVSGNTIYF
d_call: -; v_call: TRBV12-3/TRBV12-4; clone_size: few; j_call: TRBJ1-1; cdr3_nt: TGTGCCAGCAGTCACGCACGTACTGAAGCTTTCTTT; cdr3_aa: CASSHARTEAFF
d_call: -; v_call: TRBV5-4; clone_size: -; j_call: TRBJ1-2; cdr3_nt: TGTGCCAGCAGCTTCCAGGGTGGGTTCGATGGCTACACCTTC; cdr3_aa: CASSFQGGFDGYTF
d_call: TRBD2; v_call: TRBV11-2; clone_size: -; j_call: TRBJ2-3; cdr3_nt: TGTGCCAGCAGCTTAGGAGTCGGGAGGGCCCAACGCGATACGCAGTATTTT; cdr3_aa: CASSLGVGRAQRDTQYF
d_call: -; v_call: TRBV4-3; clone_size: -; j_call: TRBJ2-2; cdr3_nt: TGCGCCAGCAGCCAAGTTCCGGGAGAGAACACCGGGGAGCTGTTTTTT; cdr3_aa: CASSQVPGENTGELFF